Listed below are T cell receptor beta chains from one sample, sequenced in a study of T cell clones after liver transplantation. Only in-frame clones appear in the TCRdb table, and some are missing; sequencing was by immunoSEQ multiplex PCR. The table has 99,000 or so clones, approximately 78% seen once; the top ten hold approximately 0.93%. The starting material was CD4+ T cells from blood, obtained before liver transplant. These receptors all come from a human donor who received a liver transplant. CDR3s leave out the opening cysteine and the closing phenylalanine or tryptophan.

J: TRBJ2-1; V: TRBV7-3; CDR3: ASSLAGGEYNEQF
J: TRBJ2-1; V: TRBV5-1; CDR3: ASSLARNRALSYNEQF
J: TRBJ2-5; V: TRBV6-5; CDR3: ASSYGGSETQY
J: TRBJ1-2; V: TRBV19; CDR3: ASSMPNSNYGYT
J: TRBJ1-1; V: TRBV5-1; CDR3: ASRGERRMNTEAF
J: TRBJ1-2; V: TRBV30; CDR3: AERRSGYGYT
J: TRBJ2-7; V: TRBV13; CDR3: ASSPSGGDYEQY
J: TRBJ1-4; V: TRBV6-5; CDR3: ASKRDRGPEKLF
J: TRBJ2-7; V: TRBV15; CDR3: ATSSPGQREYEQY
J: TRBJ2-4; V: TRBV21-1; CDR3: ASNLRSWTGLGIQY
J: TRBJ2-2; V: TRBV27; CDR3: ASSLRTGELF
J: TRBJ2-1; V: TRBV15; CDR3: ATSRGRDPRGEQF
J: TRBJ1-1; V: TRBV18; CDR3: ASSPKQGSTEAF
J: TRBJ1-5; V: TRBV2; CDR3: ASSVAYSNQPQH
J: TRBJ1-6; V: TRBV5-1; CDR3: ASSSSQKTGGNSPLH
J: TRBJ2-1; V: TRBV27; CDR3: ASSGRLAGGYNEQF
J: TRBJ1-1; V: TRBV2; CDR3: ASTGDRVNTEAF